This TCR beta chain was documented in a study of cytomegalovirus exposure and HLA in healthy donors. This PCR relied on a set of 60 Vbeta primers and 13 Jbeta primers. Libraries were prepared by immunoSEQ multiplex PCR; TCRdb keeps only in-frame clonotypes and omits some of them. Among 150,000 to 200,000 clones listed, over 65% were seen once. The germline V gene has CDR1 KGHSH and CDR2 LQKENI. The CDR3 is made up of 16 amino acids. The V end lost 6 bases, the J end lost 1 base, and 18 bases lay between the germline ends. The receptor was isolated from a man aged 18 to 35 in good health and CMV-seronegative. This rearrangement joins TRBV18 to TRBJ1-1, with D perhaps TRBD1 (6 bases). The sequencing input was PBMCs. The chain's CDR3 is CASSSLGAGGNTEAFF. CDR3 nucleotide sequence: TGTGCCAGCTCGTCCTTGGGGGCGGGCGGGAACACTGAAGCTTTCTTT.